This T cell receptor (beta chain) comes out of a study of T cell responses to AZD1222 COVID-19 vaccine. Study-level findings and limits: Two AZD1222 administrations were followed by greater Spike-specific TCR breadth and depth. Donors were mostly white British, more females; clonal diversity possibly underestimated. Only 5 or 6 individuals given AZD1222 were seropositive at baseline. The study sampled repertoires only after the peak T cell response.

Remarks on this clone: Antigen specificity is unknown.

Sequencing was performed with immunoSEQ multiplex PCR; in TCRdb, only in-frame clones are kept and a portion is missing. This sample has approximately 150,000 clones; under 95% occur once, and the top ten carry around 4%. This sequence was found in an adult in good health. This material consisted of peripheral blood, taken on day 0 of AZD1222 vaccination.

CDR3 in amino acids: CASSFAGLSSYNSPLHF. The CDR3 DNA is TGTGCCAGCAGCTTCGCCGGGCTAAGCTCCTATAATTCACCCCTCCACTTT. This chain uses TRBV7-8 with TRBJ1-6; D is ambiguous. V lost 3 bases to trimming and J lost 0 bases, with 12 bases between them. This CDR3 has 17 residues. Per the germline V gene, CDR1 is SGHVS and CDR2 is FQNEAQ.